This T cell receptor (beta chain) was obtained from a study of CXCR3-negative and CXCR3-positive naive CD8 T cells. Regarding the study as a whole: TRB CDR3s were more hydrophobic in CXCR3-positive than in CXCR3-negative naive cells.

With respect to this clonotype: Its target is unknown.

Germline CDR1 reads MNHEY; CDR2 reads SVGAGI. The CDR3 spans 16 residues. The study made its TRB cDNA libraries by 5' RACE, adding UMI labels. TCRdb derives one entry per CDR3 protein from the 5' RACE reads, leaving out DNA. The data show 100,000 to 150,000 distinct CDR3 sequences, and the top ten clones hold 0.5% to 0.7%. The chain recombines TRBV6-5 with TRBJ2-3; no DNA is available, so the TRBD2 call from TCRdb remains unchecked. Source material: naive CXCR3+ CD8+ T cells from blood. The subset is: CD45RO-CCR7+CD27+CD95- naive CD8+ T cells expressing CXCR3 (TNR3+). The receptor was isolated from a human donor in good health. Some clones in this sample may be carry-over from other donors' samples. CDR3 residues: CASSSVAGVVADTQYF.